Listed below are T cell receptor beta chains from one sample, sequenced in a study of T cell responses to AZD1222 COVID-19 vaccine. Using immunoSEQ multiplex PCR, the repertoire was profiled, and TCRdb retains in-frame clones only, with some absent. The sample consists of about 270,000 clones, approximately 94% of them appearing once. The material was peripheral blood, obtained 28 days after the second AZD1222 dose. The receptor source for this set is an adult who received the AZD1222 COVID-19 vaccine. CDR3s include the opening cysteine and the closing phenylalanine or tryptophan.

J: TRBJ2-5; V: TRBV2; CDR3: CASSGVGEETQYF
J: TRBJ2-1; V: TRBV7-2; CDR3: CASSFGLAVSYNEQFF
J: TRBJ2-7; V: TRBV6-5; CDR3: CASSARLYEQYF
J: TRBJ2-1; V: TRBV9; CDR3: CASSPGTSGRRGEQFF
J: TRBJ2-1; V: TRBV5-1; CDR3: CASSWSGRGNEQFF
J: TRBJ1-3; V: TRBV28; CDR3: CASSPRQFSGNTIYF
J: TRBJ1-1; V: TRBV19; CDR3: CASSIGQEAFF
J: TRBJ1-3; V: TRBV6-5; CDR3: CASRRGTSGNTIYF
J: TRBJ2-1; V: TRBV28; CDR3: CASSLGGAGAPYNEQFF
J: TRBJ2-1; V: TRBV5-1; CDR3: CASSPQLGEQFF
J: TRBJ1-3; V: TRBV6-2/TRBV6-3; CDR3: CASSNYPGAGNTIYF
J: TRBJ1-1; V: TRBV2; CDR3: CASIAGTSNTEAFF
J: TRBJ1-6; V: TRBV20-1; CDR3: CSASWGASPLHF
J: TRBJ1-2; V: TRBV5-6; CDR3: CASSLGGTYYGYTF
J: TRBJ2-5; V: TRBV1; CDR3: CTSSQDQTSGQETQYF
J: TRBJ1-4; V: TRBV28; CDR3: CASSSQGSANEKLFF
J: TRBJ2-1; V: TRBV27; CDR3: CASSLWQGLNEQFF
J: TRBJ1-6; V: TRBV4-1; CDR3: CASSGERSSPLHF
J: TRBJ1-4; V: TRBV10-3; CDR3: CATKGGASATNEKLFF
J: TRBJ1-1; V: TRBV10-3; CDR3: CATGLMNTEAFF
J: TRBJ2-3; V: TRBV3-1/TRBV3-2; CDR3: CASSQDLEETSTDTQYF
J: TRBJ1-2; V: TRBV27; CDR3: CASSLKQPNYGYTF
J: TRBJ1-5; V: TRBV9; CDR3: CASSVGVGGNQPQHF
J: TRBJ2-6; V: TRBV28; CDR3: CASSSDNYSGANVLTF
J: TRBJ1-1; V: TRBV28; CDR3: CASSGPGTGEVFLTEAFF
J: TRBJ1-2; V: TRBV9; CDR3: CASSVDANYGYTF